The clone carrying this T cell receptor (beta chain) is medium-sized by share. This sample was taken from a study of OX40 agonist ivuxolimab in advanced cancers. On the study more broadly: An agonistic human IgG2 monoclonal antibody against OX40 (CD134) was given. A history of anti-PD-1, anti-PD-L1 or anti-CTLA-4 therapy was acceptable, and 40% had some. Of the patients, three showed partial responses, one with hepatocellular carcinoma and two with cutaneous melanoma.

Sequenced by immunoSEQ multiplex PCR; TCRdb stores in-frame clones only, minus some. Here the sample spans tens of thousands of clones, roughly 91% being singletons. After removal of 1 base from V and 6 bases from J, the junction contained 14 bases not matched to a gene. The CDR3 contains 18 residues. Germline CDR1 is SQVTM and CDR2 is ANQGSEA. Blood was sampled at baseline, cycle 4 day 1, and cycle 7 day 1. The material was CD4+ or CD8+ T cells sorted from blood, obtained in a trial of the OX40 agonist ivuxolimab. V gene TRBV29-1 combines with J gene TRBJ2-3, with 12 bases lining up with TRBD2. This receptor was obtained from an adult with an advanced solid tumor such as melanoma, head and neck, liver or kidney cancer. This CDR3 is CSVEGLGLAGPARDTQYF. The CDR3 nucleotides read TGCAGCGTTGAAGGTCTGGGACTAGCGGGTCCCGCAAGGGATACGCAGTATTTT.